This TCR beta chain stems from a study of cytomegalovirus exposure and HLA in healthy donors. CDR1 and CDR2 (germline): SGHRS, YFSETQ. V was cut by 6 bases and J by 5 bases, with 21 bases left in between. CDR3 length equals 15 residues. It was with 60 Vbeta and 13 Jbeta primers that the PCR ran. Original data processing: In a later analysis, roughly 11 million of approximately 80 million unique beta chains occurred in at least two donors. Assay: immunoSEQ multiplex PCR; the TCRdb copy retains only in-frame clones and omits some. V, J and clone size were drawn from that table, and D and trimming were deduced from the DNA. This table holds about 140,000 clones, roughly 77% found once.

V gene TRBV5-1 combines with J gene TRBJ2-7; D is perhaps TRBD2 (6 bases). This sequence was found in a woman aged 25 to 39 in good health and CMV-seronegative. Sequenced sample: PBMCs. The CDR3, as DNA: TGCGCCAGCACCCAAGGCTGGGGGGAGATAAACGAGCAGTACTTC. Its translation: CASTQGWGEINEQYF.